This TCR beta chain emerged from a study of blood T cells in healthy people across ages. A word on this clonotype: Its specificity is not known.

Study-wide findings and caveats: In long-lived donors, naive CD4+ cell counts and diversity exceeded those of aged donors.

The CDR3 covers 15 residues. Germline lookup yields CDR1 SNHLY and CDR2 FYNNEI. Losses at the gene ends were 5 bases for V and 1 base for J; bases not matched to a gene: 4. The authors ran a second PCR of about 6 to 12 cycles using a sample-barcoded 5' primer and a J-beta primer mix. From the 5' RACE reads, TCRdb called clonotypes with MiXCR, one entry per CDR3 protein. The table lists about 730,000 distinct CDR3 sequences, roughly 43% of them singletons. This clonotype was sampled from a woman in her sixties in good health. The chain couples TRBV2 to TRBJ2-5; 10 bases agree with TRBD2. Material: blood. CDR3: CASSLLAGPQETQYF. For the CDR3, the DNA is TGTGCCAGCAGTCTACTAGCGGGGCCCCAAGAGACCCAGTACTTC. The full variable domain, with the rest looked up from reference TRBV2 and TRBJ2-5, is EPEVTQTPSHQVTQMGQEVILRCVPISNHLYFYWYRQILGQKVEFLVSFYNNEISEKSEIFDDQFSVERPDGSNFTLKIRSTKLEDSAMYFCASSLLAGPQETQYFGPGTRLLVL.